Presented here are 19 T cell receptor beta chains from one specimen sequenced in a study of radiotherapy plus CTLA-4 blockade in lung cancer. Generated by immunoSEQ multiplex PCR, the TCRdb table keeps only in-frame clones and is missing some. The table has roughly 45,000 clones, 65% to 70% seen once. The sample was peripheral blood, taken from a patient treated with radiotherapy plus ipilimumab. The receptors derive from a human donor with non-small cell lung cancer who had a partial response to radiotherapy plus ipilimumab.

The chain employs TRBV7-3 and TRBJ2-1; 8 bases are shared with TRBD2. Germline CDR1 and CDR2: SGHTA and FQGTGA. This CDR3 comprises 16 residues. V trimming: 2 bases; J trimming: 4 bases; junction bases outside the gene matches: 7. This chain's CDR3 is CASSLDSGGPYNEQFF. The CDR3 DNA follows: TGTGCCAGCAGCTTAGATTCGGGGGGGCCTTACAATGAGCAGTTCTTC.

The chain carries TRBV29-1 and TRBJ2-4, with a tentative D call TRBD2 (5 bases). The CDR3 has 13 amino acids. V was cut by 1 base and J by 9 bases, with 13 bases left in between. In germline, CDR1 is SQVTM, CDR2 ANQGSEA. The CDR3 DNA reads TGCAGCGTTGAAGTAGGCAGTGAGGGCATTCAGTACTTC. It codes for CSVEVGSEGIQYF. The variable domain in full, with the rest retrieved from reference TRBV29-1 and TRBJ2-4, is SAVISQKPSRDICQRGTSLTIQCQVDSQVTMMFWYRQQPGQSLTLIATANQGSEATYESGFVIDKFPISRPNLTFSTLTVSNMSPEDSSIYLCSVEVGSEGIQYFGAGTRLSVL.

A few counts support this clone. CDR3 coding DNA: TGTGCCAGCAGTGAAGGCCACGGAGTCGAGCAGTACTTC. Amino acids: CASSEGHGVEQYF. This chain joins TRBV2 and TRBJ2-7, with no clear D. V was trimmed by 1 base and J by 6 bases, leaving 10 bases between them. This CDR3 is 13 amino acids long. Germline lookup yields CDR1 SNHLY and CDR2 FYNNEI.

This clone was seen once. The rearrangement joins TRBV5-1 to TRBJ1-2; 9 bases line up with TRBD1. Trimming removed 2 bases from V and 7 bases from J; junction bases left unmatched: 9. Germline assignment: CDR1 SGHRS and CDR2 YFSETQ. CDR3 size: 15 residues. CDR3 residues: CASSFTGTGSGGYTF. The CDR3 DNA reads as TGCGCCAGCAGCTTTACCGGGACAGGGTCGGGTGGCTACACCTTC. Complete variable domain (other parts from reference TRBV5-1 and TRBJ1-2): KAGVTQTPRYLIKTRGQQVTLSCSPISGHRSVSWYQQTPGQGLQFLFEYFSETQRNKGNFPGRFSGRQFSNSRSEMNVSTLELGDSALYLCASSFTGTGSGGYTFGSGTRLTVV.

The V and J genes are TRBV30 and TRBJ1-2, with 7 bases matching TRBD1. Germline CDR1 and CDR2: GTSNPN and SVGIG (reference sequence). Germline trimming cut 0 bases from V and 0 bases from J; bases unmatched to any gene: 10. The CDR3 is 17 residues long. The CDR3 bases are TGTGCCTGGAGTGTTCCCATCTACAGGGGATCTAACTATGGCTACACCTTC. This codes for CAWSVPIYRGSNYGYTF.

The chain couples TRBV7-6 to TRBJ2-3, with TRBD2 as a possible D gene (5 bases). Trimming left V 7 bases short and J 2 bases short, with 16 bases between. This CDR3 is built from 15 residues. Germline CDR1 reads SGHVS; CDR2 reads FNYEAQ. CDR3 sequence: CASTLRAGPTDTQYF. The DNA for the CDR3 is TGTGCCAGCACCCTCCGTGCGGGTCCCACAGATACGCAGTATTTT. The variable domain in full, completed from reference TRBV7-6 and TRBJ2-3, reads GAGVSQSPRYKVTKRGQDVALRCDPISGHVSLYWYRQALGQGPEFLTYFNYEAQQDKSGLPNDRFSAERPEGSISTLTIQRTEQRDSAMYRCASTLRAGPTDTQYFGPGTRLTVL.

V usage is TRBV6-1 and J usage is TRBJ1-5; TRBD1 agrees at 9 bases. Unmatched junction bases numbered 4, after V lost 6 bases and J lost 7 bases. Germline CDR1 and CDR2: MNHNS and SASEGT. The CDR3 length is 13 residues. DNA for the CDR3: TGTGCCAGCAGGGACACAGGGGGCCAGCCCCAGCATTTT. It codes for CASRDTGGQPQHF.

This chain joins TRBV4-1 and TRBJ2-1, with 7 bases lining up with TRBD2. CDR1 MGHRA and CDR2 YSYEKL come from the germline V gene. The V gene end was trimmed by 0 bases and the J gene end by 5 bases; junction bases not matched to a gene: 4. The CDR3 loop spans 15 amino acids. CDR3 DNA: TGCGCCAGCAGCCAAGAGTGGGGGGGTCACAATGAGCAGTTCTTC. This translates into CASSQEWGGHNEQFF.

V usage is TRBV7-2 and J usage is TRBJ2-7, with 8 nucleotides matching TRBD1. Germline lookup yields CDR1 SGHTA and CDR2 FQGNSA. V lost 4 bases and J lost 1; bases outside the gene matches: 6. The CDR3 consists of 15 residues. CDR3 loop: CASSSPGQGSYEQYF. In nucleotides, the CDR3 is TGTGCCAGCAGCTCCCCAGGACAGGGTTCCTACGAGCAGTACTTC.

The chain employs TRBV6-5 and TRBJ1-1; 8 bases are shared with TRBD1. CDR1 is MNHEY and CDR2 is SVGAGI in the germline V gene. V trimming: 8 bases; J trimming: 3 bases; junction bases outside the gene matches: 5. The CDR3 loop spans 13 amino acids. CDR3 DNA: TGTGCCAGCCCGGGACAGGCGTACACTGAAGCTTTCTTT. Its protein product is CASPGQAYTEAFF.

The chain employs TRBV21-1 and TRBJ2-7; whether TRBD2, the table's D call, matches the DNA was not checked. TRBV21-1 is reported as a pseudogene. CDR3 length: 13 residues. The CDR3 region has the DNA TGTGCCAGCAGCCTGACGGGGGCCTACGAGCAGTACTTC. It encodes CASSLTGAYEQYF.

This rearrangement joins TRBV13 to TRBJ2-5; TRBD2 matches at 10 bases. The CDR3 extends over 15 amino acids. Germline V gene sequence: CDR1 PRHDT, CDR2 FYEKMQ (reference sequence). V dropped 2 bases and J dropped 7; count of bases not matched to a gene: 7. CDR3 sequence (DNA): TGTGCCAGCAGCTTATCTAGCGGGAGTTTTGGGACCCAGTACTTC. Its protein is CASSLSSGSFGTQYF.

V is TRBV7-3 and J is TRBJ2-3; D is perhaps TRBD2 (6 bases). The V gene lost 5 bases and the J gene lost 2 bases, with 20 bases spanning the gap. The germline V gene has CDR1 SGHTA and CDR2 FQGTGA. This CDR3 region has 17 residues. Here the CDR3 reads CASSNKVSGLDTDTQYF. In nucleotides, the CDR3 is TGTGCCAGCAGCAATAAGGTGTCGGGACTTGACACAGATACGCAGTATTTT.

J is TRBJ1-2 and V is TRBV15; D is perhaps TRBD1 (5 bases). The CDR3 covers 14 residues. CDR1 and CDR2 (germline): LNHNV, YYDKDF (reference sequence). Trimming left V 0 bases short and J 4 bases short, with 9 bases between. CDR3 region: CATSRDLGAYGYTF. The DNA of the CDR3 is TGTGCCACCAGCAGAGATTTAGGGGCCTATGGCTACACCTTC.

Concerning this clone: One end of the junction fails to match germline, which may point to a read error. The chain has TRBV30 and TRBJ1-6; no firm D call. The V gene's germline CDR1 is GTSNPN and CDR2 SVGIG (reference sequence). This CDR3 is built from 14 residues. The DNA of the CDR3 is TGTGCCTGGAGGAGAGACACCTACAATTCACCCCTCCACTTT. Its protein product is CAWRRDTYNSPLHF.

The chain has TRBV5-1 and TRBJ1-2, with 7 bases identical to TRBD1. With 0 bases clipped from V and 2 bases from J, the junction kept 1 base outside the gene matches. The CDR3 loop spans 14 amino acids. Looked up from germline, CDR1 is SGHRS and CDR2 is YFSETQ. This CDR3 is CASSLGDSNYGYTF. The CDR3 region has the DNA TGCGCCAGCAGCTTGGGGGACAGCAACTATGGCTACACCTTC.

CDR3 in amino acids: CASSPRGGLNQPQHF. The DNA of the CDR3 is TGTGCCAGCAGTCCACGGGGAGGGCTCAATCAGCCCCAGCATTTT. V usage is TRBV6-1 and J usage is TRBJ1-5; D is unresolved. The ends were cut back, 5 bases at V and 3 bases at J, with 14 bases in the middle. From germline, CDR1 is MNHNS and CDR2 SASEGT. The CDR3 has 15 residues.

The chain couples TRBV2 to TRBJ2-1, with 9 bases fitting TRBD2. The V segment lost 5 bases and the J segment 10 bases; nucleotides outside the gene matches: 12. This CDR3 comprises 15 residues. Per the germline V gene, CDR1 is SNHLY and CDR2 is FYNNEI. The CDR3 sequence: CASSSVPGLAGEQFF. Here the CDR3 DNA reads TGTGCCAGCAGTTCCGTCCCGGGACTAGCTGGCGAGCAGTTCTTC.

The chain carries TRBV4-1 and TRBJ2-5; 9 bases are shared with TRBD1. CDR3 size: 15 residues. Trimming cost V 1 base and J 4 bases; bases outside gene matches: 4. Germline V gives CDR1 MGHRA, CDR2 YSYEKL. CDR3 bases: TGCGCCAGCAGCCAAGGGGACAGGGCGAGAGAGACCCAGTACTTC. Residues: CASSQGDRARETQYF.